This T cell receptor beta chain came from a study of identical twins. Points from the study as a whole: Out-of-frame alpha sequences common to twins exhibited a surplus of low generation probability. For zero-insertion analyses, partial confounding could come from invariant MAIT and iNKT cells.

Many counts were recorded for this clonotype. Its antigen is as yet unknown. TCRdb reprocessed the 5' RACE reads via MiXCR and lists one record per CDR3 protein. The sample consists of about 240,000 distinct CDR3 sequences, about 12% of them appearing once. The V gene's germline CDR1 is DFQATT and CDR2 SNEGSKA (reference sequence). J was trimmed by 14 bases and V by 7 bases; bases with no gene match: 12. CDR3 length: 13 amino acids. The same sample was also studied in work on yellow fever vaccine responses in identical twins.

The sample comprised memory (CD45RO+) T cells sorted from blood. The genes are TRBV20-1 and TRBJ1-6; 9 bases line up with TRBD1. This TCR was sampled from a woman under 30 in good health. The chain's CDR3 is CSGYGQGTVSLHF. The CDR3 bases are TGCAGTGGCTACGGACAGGGGACGGTGTCCCTCCACTTT.